This is a list of T cell receptor beta chains from one sample in a study of OX40 agonist ivuxolimab in advanced cancers. Data came from immunoSEQ multiplex PCR; TCRdb stores just in-frame clones and leaves some out. The sample records about 66,000 clones, about 91% being singletons. The sample was CD4+ or CD8+ T cells sorted from blood, taken in a trial of the OX40 agonist ivuxolimab. These receptors came from an adult with an advanced solid tumor such as melanoma, head and neck, liver or kidney cancer. Each CDR3 is given with its conserved first and last residue. D genes are given only for firm matches. For some rows the clone size is stated as once, few or many, or as a class when expanded; others skip it.

d_gene: .; v_gene: TRBV28; abundance: .; j_gene: TRBJ1-5; CDR3nt: TGTGCCAGCAGTCCAGAAATTGGGTTTAGTCAGCCCCAGCATTTT; CDR3aa: CASSPEIGFSQPQHF
d_gene: TRBD2; v_gene: TRBV30; abundance: .; j_gene: TRBJ2-1; CDR3nt: TGTGCCTGGAGCCGACCGGGACTAAGATACAATGAGCAGCTCTTC; CDR3aa: CAWSRPGLRYNEQLF
d_gene: .; v_gene: TRBV27; abundance: .; j_gene: TRBJ2-3; CDR3nt: TGTGCCAGCAGAACCACAGGGTTGGCAGATACGCAGTATTTT; CDR3aa: CASRTTGLADTQYF
d_gene: TRBD2; v_gene: TRBV29-1; abundance: .; j_gene: TRBJ2-3; CDR3nt: TGCAGCGTCGCTAGCGGGAGTGGAGATACGCAGTATTTT; CDR3aa: CSVASGSGDTQYF
d_gene: TRBD1; v_gene: TRBV5-4; abundance: .; j_gene: TRBJ1-6; CDR3nt: TGTGCCAGCAGCAACCAACAGGGGGAATATAATTCACCCCTCCACTTT; CDR3aa: CASSNQQGEYNSPLHF
d_gene: TRBD1; v_gene: TRBV6-6; abundance: .; j_gene: TRBJ1-6; CDR3nt: TGTGCCAGCAGTTACTACACAGGGGAAAATTCACCCCTCCACTTT; CDR3aa: CASSYYTGENSPLHF
d_gene: TRBD1; v_gene: TRBV15; abundance: once; j_gene: TRBJ1-2; CDR3nt: TGTGCCACCAGCAGAAGCACCGGGACAGAGTATGGCTACACCTTC; CDR3aa: CATSRSTGTEYGYTF
d_gene: TRBD1; v_gene: TRBV5-1; abundance: once; j_gene: TRBJ1-2; CDR3nt: TGCGCCAGCAGCCCCGGGACAGGACTGATTAACTATGGCTACACCTTC; CDR3aa: CASSPGTGLINYGYTF
d_gene: .; v_gene: TRBV19; abundance: .; j_gene: TRBJ2-6; CDR3nt: TGTGCCAGCGCAGGGGTGAATGGGGCCAACGTCCTGACTTTC; CDR3aa: CASAGVNGANVLTF
d_gene: TRBD2; v_gene: TRBV19; abundance: once; j_gene: TRBJ2-2; CDR3nt: TGTGCCAGCGCCCAGGAGGGACTAGCGGGAATTGGAACCGGGGAGCTGTTTTTT; CDR3aa: CASAQEGLAGIGTGELFF
d_gene: .; v_gene: TRBV23-1; abundance: .; j_gene: TRBJ2-5; CDR3nt: TGCGCCAGCAGTCAATCCGACTCTCAAGAGACCCAGTACTTC; CDR3aa: CASSQSDSQETQYF
d_gene: TRBD2; v_gene: TRBV14; abundance: .; j_gene: TRBJ2-1; CDR3nt: TGTGCCAGCAGCCGACTAGCGGGGAACAATGAGCAGTTCTTC; CDR3aa: CASSRLAGNNEQFF
d_gene: TRBD1; v_gene: TRBV30; abundance: .; j_gene: TRBJ2-6; CDR3nt: TGTGCCTGGAGTGCCGGGACAGGGGGGCTCTCTGGGGCCAACGTCCTGACTTTC; CDR3aa: CAWSAGTGGLSGANVLTF
d_gene: .; v_gene: TRBV28; abundance: .; j_gene: TRBJ1-2; CDR3nt: TGTGCCAGCAGCCCTGGGAGGCGGAACTATGGCTACACCTTC; CDR3aa: CASSPGRRNYGYTF
d_gene: TRBD1; v_gene: TRBV7-9; abundance: .; j_gene: TRBJ1-2; CDR3nt: TGTGCCAGCAGCAAGGTGACGGACAGGAACTATGGCTACACCTTC; CDR3aa: CASSKVTDRNYGYTF
d_gene: .; v_gene: TRBV5-1; abundance: .; j_gene: TRBJ2-7; CDR3nt: TGCGCCAGCAGCTGGGGGGATGGACTGTACGAGCAGTACTTC; CDR3aa: CASSWGDGLYEQYF
d_gene: TRBD1; v_gene: TRBV13; abundance: .; j_gene: TRBJ2-7; CDR3nt: TGTGCCAGCAGCCACCCGGGACAGGGCTCTGCGCAGTACTTC; CDR3aa: CASSHPGQGSAQYF
d_gene: .; v_gene: TRBV6-1; abundance: .; j_gene: TRBJ1-5; CDR3nt: TGTGCCAGCAGTGAAGCGGCGGGGGTCTTATATCAGCCCCAGCATTTT; CDR3aa: CASSEAAGVLYQPQHF
d_gene: .; v_gene: TRBV18; abundance: .; j_gene: TRBJ2-2; CDR3nt: TGTGCCAGCTCTGTAAAGAACACCGGGGAGCTGTTTTTT; CDR3aa: CASSVKNTGELFF
d_gene: .; v_gene: TRBV11-2; abundance: .; j_gene: TRBJ2-7; CDR3nt: TGTGCCAGCAGCTTCAGACCCGGGCCCTACGAGCAGTACTTC; CDR3aa: CASSFRPGPYEQYF
d_gene: .; v_gene: TRBV14; abundance: .; j_gene: TRBJ2-7; CDR3nt: TGTGCCAGCAGCCCAAACTACAGGGTTGGCGAGCAGTACTTC; CDR3aa: CASSPNYRVGEQYF
d_gene: .; v_gene: TRBV5-1; abundance: .; j_gene: TRBJ2-2; CDR3nt: TGCGCCAGCAGCTTGAAGGCAGATTACACCGGGGAGCTGTTTTTT; CDR3aa: CASSLKADYTGELFF
d_gene: .; v_gene: TRBV29-1; abundance: .; j_gene: TRBJ2-1; CDR3nt: TGCAGCGTTGAAGATCCCCGGGACCCGGACCCGAATGAGCAGTTCTTC; CDR3aa: CSVEDPRDPDPNEQFF
d_gene: TRBD1; v_gene: TRBV30; abundance: .; j_gene: TRBJ1-5; CDR3nt: TGTGCCTGGAGCTGGGGACAGGGGAGCAATCAGCCCCAGCATTTT; CDR3aa: CAWSWGQGSNQPQHF
d_gene: .; v_gene: TRBV5-1; abundance: .; j_gene: TRBJ1-3; CDR3nt: TGCGCCAGCAGCTTCGGGCCCCCCGGGAAGGGAAGCTCTGGAAACACCATATATTTT; CDR3aa: CASSFGPPGKGSSGNTIYF
d_gene: .; v_gene: TRBV11-2; abundance: .; j_gene: TRBJ2-7; CDR3nt: TGTGCCAGCAGCTTCTCTCCGGGGGATTACGAGCAGTACTTC; CDR3aa: CASSFSPGDYEQYF
d_gene: TRBD1; v_gene: TRBV6-1; abundance: .; j_gene: TRBJ1-5; CDR3nt: TGTGCCAGCAGGGGGGGGGACAGGCCAGGGCCCCAGCATTTT; CDR3aa: CASRGGDRPGPQHF
d_gene: .; v_gene: TRBV6-1; abundance: .; j_gene: TRBJ2-2; CDR3nt: TGTGCCAGCAGTGTAGGGGGGATGAACACCGGGGAGCTGTTTTTT; CDR3aa: CASSVGGMNTGELFF
d_gene: .; v_gene: TRBV9; abundance: .; j_gene: TRBJ2-2; CDR3nt: TGTGCCAGCAGCGAACCCTTATGGGGAGCCACCGGGGAGCTGTTTTTT; CDR3aa: CASSEPLWGATGELFF
d_gene: TRBD2; v_gene: TRBV19; abundance: .; j_gene: TRBJ2-2; CDR3nt: TGTGCCAGTAGTGCAACTAGCGGGAGAAGGACCGGGGAGCTGTTTTTT; CDR3aa: CASSATSGRRTGELFF
d_gene: .; v_gene: TRBV2; abundance: .; j_gene: TRBJ2-7; CDR3nt: TGTGCCAGCAGTGTAGCGGCTACCTACGAGCAGTACTTC; CDR3aa: CASSVAATYEQYF
d_gene: .; v_gene: TRBV30; abundance: .; j_gene: TRBJ1-4; CDR3nt: TGTGCCTGGAGTGTCGGAAGTGGGCAGTGGGAAAAACTGTTTTTT; CDR3aa: CAWSVGSGQWEKLFF
d_gene: TRBD1; v_gene: TRBV19; abundance: few; j_gene: TRBJ1-6; CDR3nt: TGTGCCACTCAGGACAGGGGTTGGTCACCCCTCCACTTT; CDR3aa: CATQDRGWSPLHF
d_gene: TRBD1; v_gene: TRBV19; abundance: .; j_gene: TRBJ2-1; CDR3nt: TGTGCCAGTAGTCCCCGGACAGGGATATTGAATAATGAGCAGTTCTTC; CDR3aa: CASSPRTGILNNEQFF
d_gene: .; v_gene: TRBV19; abundance: .; j_gene: TRBJ1-1; CDR3nt: TGTGCCAGTAGTATTTACCCCAGGGACACTGAAGCTTTCTTT; CDR3aa: CASSIYPRDTEAFF
d_gene: .; v_gene: TRBV7-6; abundance: .; j_gene: TRBJ1-3; CDR3nt: TGTGCCAGCAGCTTAGCTGGCCGAAACACCATATATTTT; CDR3aa: CASSLAGRNTIYF
d_gene: .; v_gene: TRBV29-1; abundance: .; j_gene: TRBJ1-1; CDR3nt: TGCAGCGTTGAAGCAGCACAGCTGAACACTGAAGCTTTCTTT; CDR3aa: CSVEAAQLNTEAFF
d_gene: TRBD1; v_gene: TRBV19; abundance: .; j_gene: TRBJ2-7; CDR3nt: TGTGCCAGTAGTATCGGGACAGGGAGCTCCTACGAGCAGTACTTC; CDR3aa: CASSIGTGSSYEQYF
d_gene: .; v_gene: TRBV6-5; abundance: .; j_gene: TRBJ1-2; CDR3nt: TGTGCCAGCAGTTACTCGAATAGTGGTTCGGGGGGCTACACCTTC; CDR3aa: CASSYSNSGSGGYTF
d_gene: .; v_gene: TRBV6-1; abundance: .; j_gene: TRBJ1-4; CDR3nt: TGTGCCAGCAGGAAGGGCACCGGCGAAAAACTGTTTTTT; CDR3aa: CASRKGTGEKLFF
d_gene: TRBD1; v_gene: TRBV27; abundance: .; j_gene: TRBJ2-7; CDR3nt: TGTGCCAGCAGTAGCGGACAGGGACTGTTTGGGGAGCAGTACTTC; CDR3aa: CASSSGQGLFGEQYF
d_gene: TRBD1; v_gene: TRBV2; abundance: .; j_gene: TRBJ1-2; CDR3nt: TGTGCCAGCAGTGAAGCCCCAGGGGGCGGGTATGGCTACACCTTC; CDR3aa: CASSEAPGGGYGYTF
d_gene: .; v_gene: TRBV7-8; abundance: .; j_gene: TRBJ2-5; CDR3nt: TGTGCCAGCAGCTCCCGCGACCAAGAGACCCAGTACTTC; CDR3aa: CASSSRDQETQYF
d_gene: .; v_gene: TRBV29-1; abundance: .; j_gene: TRBJ2-2; CDR3nt: TGCAGCGTTAGAAACTCACGGGGGGAGCTGTTTTTT; CDR3aa: CSVRNSRGELFF
d_gene: .; v_gene: TRBV28; abundance: .; j_gene: TRBJ1-6; CDR3nt: TGTGCCAGCAGCGAAACCAACCCCCCCTATAATTCACCCCTCCACTTT; CDR3aa: CASSETNPPYNSPLHF
d_gene: .; v_gene: TRBV6-5; abundance: .; j_gene: TRBJ2-6; CDR3nt: TGTGCCAGCAGTTCCCGTAGAGGGTTTGGGGCCAACGTCCTGACTTTC; CDR3aa: CASSSRRGFGANVLTF
d_gene: TRBD1; v_gene: TRBV11-2; abundance: .; j_gene: TRBJ2-7; CDR3nt: TGTGCCAGCAGCTTTGACAGGGGGCCCTACTACGAGCAGTACTTC; CDR3aa: CASSFDRGPYYEQYF
d_gene: TRBD2; v_gene: TRBV6-5; abundance: .; j_gene: TRBJ2-7; CDR3nt: TGTGCCAGCAGTTACAGCGGGACCTCCTACGAGCAGTACTTC; CDR3aa: CASSYSGTSYEQYF
d_gene: .; v_gene: TRBV27; abundance: .; j_gene: TRBJ1-1; CDR3nt: TGTGCCAGCAGTTCCCTGGCTAGCGCTGAAGCTTTCTTT; CDR3aa: CASSSLASAEAFF
d_gene: TRBD2; v_gene: TRBV11-2; abundance: .; j_gene: TRBJ2-5; CDR3nt: TGTGCCAGCAGCTTAGATTGGCGGGAGTCTTTGGAGACCCAGTACTTC; CDR3aa: CASSLDWRESLETQYF
d_gene: .; v_gene: TRBV28; abundance: once; j_gene: TRBJ2-4; CDR3nt: TGTGCCAGCAGTTCTCACGTGAGGGTAGCCAAAAACATTCAGTACTTC; CDR3aa: CASSSHVRVAKNIQYF
d_gene: .; v_gene: TRBV9; abundance: .; j_gene: TRBJ1-1; CDR3nt: TGTGCCAGCAGCGTAGGCAACCTGAACACTGAAGCTTTCTTT; CDR3aa: CASSVGNLNTEAFF
d_gene: .; v_gene: TRBV7-8; abundance: .; j_gene: TRBJ2-1; CDR3nt: TGTGCCAGCAGCTTATTTCTCCGGGCGGTTTTCTACAATGAGCAGTTCTTC; CDR3aa: CASSLFLRAVFYNEQFF
d_gene: .; v_gene: TRBV28; abundance: .; j_gene: TRBJ2-7; CDR3nt: TGTGCCAGCAACCCAGGGGCCTACGAGCAGTACTTC; CDR3aa: CASNPGAYEQYF